This T cell receptor beta chain emerged from a study of T cell repertoires in cytomegalovirus infection. In the study overall: Public TCR beta signatures were indicative of both CMV infection and a matching HLA type.

Study-wide results and limits: Summed frequency of shared TCR beta families picked out CMV carriers who also had the relevant HLA. HLA-C-restricted CMV-specific TCR beta clonotypes prevailed in the ex vivo response.

TCRdb called the reads again in MiXCR, with one record for every CDR3 protein. Of 490,000 or so distinct CDR3 sequences in the sample, about 10% were seen once. Only a few counts were recorded for this clonotype. As yet, its antigen is unknown. CDR1 and CDR2 from the germline V gene are LNHDA and SQIVND (reference sequence). V shed 10 bases and J shed 0 bases, with 13 bases lying between them. The CDR3 consists of 13 residues. The chain has TRBV19 and TRBJ2-7; D is possibly TRBD2 (6 bases). The sample was PBMCs. The origin of this receptor is a human donor in good health (CMV status not recorded). Some clones in this sample may be carry-over from other donors' samples. CDR3 amino acids: CAIRTGSSYEQYF. CDR3 nucleotides: TGTGCCATTAGGACCGGGAGCTCCTACGAGCAGTACTTC.